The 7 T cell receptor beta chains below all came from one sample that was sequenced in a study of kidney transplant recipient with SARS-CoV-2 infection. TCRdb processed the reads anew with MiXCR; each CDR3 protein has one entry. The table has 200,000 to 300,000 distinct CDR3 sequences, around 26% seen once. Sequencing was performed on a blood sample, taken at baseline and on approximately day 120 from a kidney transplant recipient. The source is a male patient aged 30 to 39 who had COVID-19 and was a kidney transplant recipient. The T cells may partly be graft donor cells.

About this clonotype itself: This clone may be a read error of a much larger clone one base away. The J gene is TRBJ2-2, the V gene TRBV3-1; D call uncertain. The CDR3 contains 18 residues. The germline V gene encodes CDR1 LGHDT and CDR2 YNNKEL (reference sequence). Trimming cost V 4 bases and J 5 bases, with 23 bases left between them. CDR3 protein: CASSLTPPISGLTGELFF. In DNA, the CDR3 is TGTGCCAGCAGCCTTACTCCTCCCATTTCAGGCTTGACCGGGGAGCTGTTTTTT.

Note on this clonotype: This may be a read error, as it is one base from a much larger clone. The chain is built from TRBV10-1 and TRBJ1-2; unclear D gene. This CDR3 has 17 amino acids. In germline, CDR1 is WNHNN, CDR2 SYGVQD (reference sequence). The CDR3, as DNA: TGCGCCAGCAGTAGGTGTTCAAGATCGCGAAAGACCTATGGCCACACCTTC. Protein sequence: CASSRCSRSRKTYGHTF.

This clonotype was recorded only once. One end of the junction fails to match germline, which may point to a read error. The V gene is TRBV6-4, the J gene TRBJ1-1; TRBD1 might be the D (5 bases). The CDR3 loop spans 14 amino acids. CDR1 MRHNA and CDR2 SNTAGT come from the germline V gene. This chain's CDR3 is CARGGTELNSEAFF. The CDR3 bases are TGTGCCAGGGGGGGTACAGAGTTGAACTCTGAAGCTTTCTTT.

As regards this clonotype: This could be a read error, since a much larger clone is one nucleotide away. The CDR3 reads CASNLDRNHQPQHF. The CDR3 nucleotides are TGTGCCAGCAACTTAGATCGAAATCATCAGCCCCAGCATTTT. The genes are TRBV11-2 and TRBJ1-5; D gene uncertain. The CDR3 runs to 14 residues. The germline V gene encodes CDR1 SGHAT and CDR2 FQNNGV.

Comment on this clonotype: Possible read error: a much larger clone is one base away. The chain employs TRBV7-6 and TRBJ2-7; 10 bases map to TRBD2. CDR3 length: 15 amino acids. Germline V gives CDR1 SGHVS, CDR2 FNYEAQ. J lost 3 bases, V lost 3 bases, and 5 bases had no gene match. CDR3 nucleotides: TGTGCCAGCAGCTTGGGAAGCGGGAGGGTCTACGAGCAGTACTTC. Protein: CASSLGSGRVYEQYF.

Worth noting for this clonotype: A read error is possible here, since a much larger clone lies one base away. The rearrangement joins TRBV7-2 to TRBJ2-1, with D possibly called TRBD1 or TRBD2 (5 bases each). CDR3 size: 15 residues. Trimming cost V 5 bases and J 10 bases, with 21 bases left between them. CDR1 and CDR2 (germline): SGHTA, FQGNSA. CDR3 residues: CASSPQIEGLNEQFF. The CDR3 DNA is TGTGCCAGCAGCCCCCAGATCGAGGGGTTAAACGAGCAGTTCTTC.

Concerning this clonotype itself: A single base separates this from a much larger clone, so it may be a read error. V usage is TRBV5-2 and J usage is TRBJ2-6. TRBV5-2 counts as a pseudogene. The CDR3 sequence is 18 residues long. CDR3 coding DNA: TGTGCCAGCAAGTCACTGCGAGAGTACACAAAGTCGGGCCAACGTCCTGACTTC. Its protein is CASKSLREYTKSGQRPDF.